The 6 T cell receptor beta chains below come from one sample, sequenced in a study of OX40 agonist ivuxolimab in advanced cancers. Method: immunoSEQ multiplex PCR; TCRdb's copy keeps in-frame clones and lacks some. The sample records tens of thousands of clones, around four fifths being singletons. Material: CD4+ or CD8+ T cells sorted from blood, obtained in a trial of the OX40 agonist ivuxolimab. The receptors were gathered from an adult with an advanced solid tumor such as melanoma, head and neck, liver or kidney cancer.

The V call is TRBV18, the J call TRBJ2-5; 7 positions agree with TRBD1. Trimming took 6 bases from V and 4 from J; bases not matched to a gene: 11. The CDR3 loop spans 15 amino acids. Germline V gene lookup returns CDR1 KGHSH and CDR2 LQKENI. The CDR3 spells CASSSNRGLGETQYF. The DNA for the CDR3 is TGTGCCAGCTCGTCCAACAGGGGATTGGGAGAGACCCAGTACTTC.

The chain is built from TRBV2 and TRBJ2-2; tentative D call: TRBD2 (5 bases). This CDR3 is 15 amino acids long. The germline V gene encodes CDR1 SNHLY and CDR2 FYNNEI. V was cut by 8 bases and J by 3 bases, with 16 bases left in between. The CDR3 DNA reads TGTGCCAGCTCCCAGGCCGGGGAAGACACCGGGGAGCTGTTTTTT. Its protein is CASSQAGEDTGELFF.

The chain employs TRBV5-5 and TRBJ2-6; no firm D call. Trimming pared 4 bases from V and 0 bases from J, leaving 11 bases between. The CDR3 length is 16 residues. Germline loops: CDR1 SGHKS, CDR2 YYEKEE (reference sequence). The CDR3 loop reads CASSVLLSSGANVLTF. CDR3 sequence (DNA): TGTGCCAGCAGCGTCCTTTTAAGCTCTGGGGCCAACGTCCTGACTTTC.

For the CDR3, the DNA is TGTGCCAGCACGGACAGGGCGGTAAATTCACCCCTCCACTTT. This encodes CASTDRAVNSPLHF. This rearrangement joins TRBV6-1 to TRBJ1-6; 8 positions match TRBD1. V trimming: 7 bases; J trimming: 7 bases; junction bases outside the gene matches: 6. CDR3 length: 14 amino acids. Germline values: CDR1 MNHNS, CDR2 SASEGT.

The chain employs TRBV7-2 and TRBJ2-5; D uncertain. V lost 4 bases, J lost 9 bases, and 15 bases lay in between. The CDR3 consists of 13 residues. In germline, CDR1 is SGHTA, CDR2 FQGNSA. The CDR3 is CASSSGPDVPQYF. The CDR3 DNA follows: TGTGCCAGCAGCTCCGGACCGGATGTTCCCCAGTACTTC.

This clone was seen only once. The CDR3 DNA reads as TGTGCTAGTGGTTTGGTACTCGCAGGGCGGGGCGGCTACGAGCAGTACTTC. This codes for CASGLVLAGRGGYEQYF. The V and J genes are TRBV12-5 and TRBJ2-7, with TRBD2 as a possible D gene (6 bases). Germline V gene data show CDR1 as LGHNT and CDR2 as FRNRAP. The CDR3 extends over 17 amino acids. Deletions cut 0 bases from V and 3 bases from J, with 18 bases between.